Listed here are 24 T cell receptor beta chains from one sample, sequenced in a study of shared clonotypes between healthy human individuals. The data were produced by immunoSEQ multiplex PCR, yet TCRdb's version contains in-frame clones alone and is incomplete. The sample gives about 2 million clones, 85% to 95% of which show up once; 0.13% is in the top ten. Material: naive CD4+ T cells sorted from blood. The sample's subset: CD45RA+ positively selected. Source of these receptors: a young man in good health.

The chain has TRBV28 and TRBJ2-7; D is unclear. The CDR3 contains 14 residues. Germline values: CDR1 MDHEN, CDR2 SYDVKM. The ends were cut back, 1 base at V and 2 bases at J, with 9 bases in the middle. Written as DNA, the CDR3 is TGTGCCAGCAGTTTATCCCCACGCCCCTACGAGCAGTACTTC. It translates to CASSLSPRPYEQYF.

On this clone: The sample carries other DNA sequences with the same CDR3. The chain is built from TRBV5-1 and TRBJ2-2, with 7 bases matching TRBD2. The germline V gene encodes CDR1 SGHRS and CDR2 YFSETQ. The CDR3 runs 15 residues. The J segment lost 1 base and the V segment lost 4 bases, leaving 4 bases of the junction unmatched. The CDR3 DNA follows: TGCGCCAGCAGCCTCGGGACTAAGAACACCGGGGAGCTGTTTTTT. It is translated as CASSLGTKNTGELFF.

The genes are TRBV30 and TRBJ1-6; TRBD1 agrees at 7 bases. CDR3 length equals 14 residues. Trimming cost V 0 bases and J 6 bases; bases outside gene matches: 2. Germline CDR1 GTSNPN, CDR2 SVGIG (reference sequence). The CDR3 DNA reads TGTGCCTGGAGTGTAACAGGGGTTAATTCACCCCTCCACTTT. Amino acids: CAWSVTGVNSPLHF.

The rearrangement links TRBV10-3 to TRBJ1-2; D ambiguous. Germline V gene sequence: CDR1 ENHRY, CDR2 SYGVKD. The CDR3 sequence is 13 residues long. V lost 3 bases and J lost 7, with 12 bases in between. The chain's CDR3 is CAISEVSGAGYTF. The CDR3 bases are TGTGCCATCAGTGAAGTGTCTGGCGCTGGCTACACCTTC.

The table lists this clone with a count of one. The V call is TRBV30, the J call TRBJ1-1, with D unresolved. This CDR3 region has 13 residues. Deletions cut 3 bases from V and 4 bases from J, with 12 bases between. CDR1 and CDR2 (germline): GTSNPN, SVGIG (reference sequence). The chain's CDR3 is CAWRAGLITEAFF. In DNA form, the CDR3 reads TGTGCCTGGAGGGCCGGACTAATCACTGAAGCTTTCTTT.

The rearrangement uses TRBV27 and TRBJ1-3; D ambiguous. CDR3 size: 14 residues. Trimming removed 6 bases at V and 9 bases at J, with 18 bases between. Germline V CDR1 and CDR2: MNHEY, SMNVEV (reference sequence). The CDR3 sequence: CASSSGGIQRTIYF. In DNA form, the CDR3 reads TGTGCCAGCAGCTCAGGCGGGATCCAGCGCACCATATATTTT.

The rearrangement uses TRBV27 and TRBJ1-2, with a tentative D call TRBD1 (6 bases). Germline V CDR1 and CDR2: MNHEY, SMNVEV (reference sequence). V dropped 5 bases and J dropped 5 bases, with 15 bases sitting between them. The CDR3 contains 14 residues. CDR3 sequence reads: CASSQGRGRYGYTF. The CDR3 DNA reads as TGTGCCAGCAGTCAGGGCAGGGGTCGGTATGGCTACACCTTC.

Written as DNA, the CDR3 is TGTGCCAGCAGTTCCCCCGGGCGGTTGAACACTGAAGCTTTCTTT. Translating it yields CASSSPGRLNTEAFF. V usage is TRBV27 and J usage is TRBJ1-1; no clear D. Trimming took off 4 bases at V and 0 bases at J, with 12 bases between the two ends. The length of the CDR3 is 15 residues. Germline-derived CDR1 and CDR2 are MNHEY and SMNVEV (reference sequence).

This clone was seen only once. The chain combines TRBV10-2 with TRBJ1-1; D call uncertain. Germline CDR1 reads WSHSY; CDR2 reads SAAADI. CDR3 size: 13 residues. V was trimmed by 4 bases and J by 3 bases, leaving 9 bases between them. CDR3 bases: TGCGCCAGCAGTGGGTTTAGGGACACTGAAGCTTTCTTT. Amino acid sequence: CASSGFRDTEAFF.

The chain carries TRBV6-1 and TRBJ1-1; D unresolved. The CDR3 length is 14 residues. Looked up from germline, CDR1 is MNHNS and CDR2 is SASEGT. V lost 4 bases and J 2 bases, leaving 11 bases between the germline ends. The chain's CDR3 is CASSVKEHNTEAFF. The DNA of the CDR3 is TGTGCCAGCAGTGTTAAAGAACATAACACTGAAGCTTTCTTT.

The V gene is TRBV5-8, the J gene TRBJ2-5; D call uncertain. The CDR3 is 16 amino acids. From germline, CDR1 is SGHTS and CDR2 YDEGEE. Trimming cost V 1 base and J 5 bases, with 18 bases left between them. The DNA of the CDR3 is TGTGCCAGCAGCTTGAGGTCCGGACGCTCTGGGGAGACCCAGTACTTC. As protein: CASSLRSGRSGETQYF.

The chain links TRBV15 to TRBJ1-2; 7 bases align to TRBD1. The CDR3 consists of 15 residues. V gave up 3 bases and J gave up 2 bases; unmatched junction bases: 6. CDR1 is LNHNV, CDR2 YYDKDF, per germline (reference sequence). The CDR3 nucleotides read TGTGCCACCAGCAGTAACCCGACAGGGAACTATGGCTACACCTTC. Translating gives CATSSNPTGNYGYTF. The variable domain in full, completed from reference TRBV15 and TRBJ1-2, reads DAMVIQNPRYQVTQFGKPVTLSCSQTLNHNVMYWYQQKSSQAPKLLFHYYDKDFNNEADTPDNFQSRRPNTSFCFLDIRSPGLGDTAMYLCATSSNPTGNYGYTFGSGTRLTVV.

The chain couples TRBV7-2 to TRBJ1-2; D remains unclear. CDR3 length: 12 residues. Trimming took off 5 bases at V and 5 bases at J, with 9 bases between the two ends. Germline CDR1 is SGHTA and CDR2 is FQGNSA. The CDR3 sequence is CASSPGDYGYTF. The CDR3 DNA is TGTGCCAGCAGCCCCGGGGATTATGGCTACACCTTC.

In this sample, this clone turned up once. The rearrangement joins TRBV4-3 to TRBJ2-3; TRBD2 aligns across 10 bases. V gave up 0 bases and J gave up 6 bases; unmatched junction bases: 6. This CDR3 region has 16 residues. The germline gives CDR1 LGHNA, CDR2 YSLEER. CDR3: CASSQDASGRGDTQYF. CDR3 in DNA: TGCGCCAGCAGCCAAGATGCTAGCGGGAGAGGTGATACGCAGTATTTT.

The chain recombines TRBV10-3 with TRBJ2-7, with D perhaps matching TRBD2 (7 bases). This CDR3 has 15 amino acids. V gave up 4 bases and J gave up 0 bases, with 13 bases separating them. Germline-derived CDR1 and CDR2 are ENHRY and SYGVKD. CDR3 nucleotide sequence: TGTGCCATCAGTGGGGGGGGACACAGCTCCTACGAGCAGTACTTC. Its translation: CAISGGGHSSYEQYF.

This chain connects TRBV11-2 to TRBJ2-5; no clear D gene. The ends were cut back, 0 bases at V and 5 bases at J, with 16 bases in the middle. The germline V gene has CDR1 SGHAT and CDR2 FQNNGV. This CDR3 spans 16 amino acids. The CDR3 is CASSLDLKGREETQYF. The CDR3 DNA sequence: TGTGCCAGCAGCTTAGATCTAAAGGGCAGAGAGGAGACCCAGTACTTC.

This clone has a handful of counts. The genes are TRBV14 and TRBJ2-5; maybe TRBD1 (6 bases). The germline V gene has CDR1 SGHDN and CDR2 FVKESK. The CDR3 spans 16 residues. The V end was cut by 1 base, the J end by 3 bases, with 15 bases between. The CDR3 DNA is TGTGCCAGCAGCCAAGTGTTGGGCAGGGGAGAAGAGACCCAGTACTTC. Translating it yields CASSQVLGRGEETQYF.

The gene calls are TRBV18 and TRBJ2-3; perhaps TRBD2 as D (5 bases). The V end was cut by 6 bases, the J end by 6 bases, with 13 bases between. The CDR3 contains 13 residues. CDR1 KGHSH and CDR2 LQKENI come from the germline V gene. The CDR3 region has the DNA TGTGCCAGCTCGCAAAACGGAGGTGATACGCAGTATTTT. Translation gives CASSQNGGDTQYF.

Here the CDR3 reads CASSKTGGLDNEQFF. The CDR3 DNA reads as TGTGCCAGCAGCAAGACAGGGGGCTTGGACAATGAGCAGTTCTTC. The V and J genes are TRBV14 and TRBJ2-1; TRBD1 agrees at 10 bases. With V trimmed by 5 bases and J by 5 bases, 6 bases remained unmatched. Germline CDR1 and CDR2: SGHDN and FVKESK. The CDR3 is 15 residues long.

The CDR3 sequence: CASQAPNTGELFF. The CDR3 DNA follows: TGTGCTAGTCAGGCTCCGAACACCGGGGAGCTGTTTTTT. V usage is TRBV12-5 and J usage is TRBJ2-2; no definite D call. Trimming cost V 8 bases and J 0 bases, with 7 bases left between them. The CDR3 has 13 amino acids. Per germline, CDR1 LGHNT and CDR2 FRNRAP.

The CDR3 loop is CASSLQESSYEQYF. The CDR3 DNA follows: TGTGCCAGCAGCTTACAGGAATCCTCCTACGAGCAGTACTTC. The gene calls are TRBV7-9 and TRBJ2-7; no reliable D call. The V gene lost 2 bases and the J gene lost 0 bases, with 8 bases spanning the gap. CDR1 and CDR2 from the germline V gene are SEHNR and FQNEAQ (reference sequence). The CDR3 is made up of 14 amino acids.

This rearrangement joins TRBV6-4 to TRBJ1-6, with D hard to call. Looked up from germline, CDR1 is MRHNA and CDR2 is SNTAGT. V lost 6 bases, J lost 4 bases, and 7 bases lay in between. The CDR3 contains 13 residues. CDR3 sequence reads: CASRAEYNSPLHF. The CDR3 DNA reads TGTGCCAGCAGGGCCGAGTATAATTCACCCCTCCACTTT.

CDR3 coding DNA: TGTGCCAGCATGCAGGAAGAGACCCAGTACTTC. Translation gives CASMQEETQYF. The chain uses TRBV6-5 and TRBJ2-5; the D is unclear. V was shortened by 7 bases and J by 3 bases, with 6 bases between the two germline ends. Germline assignment: CDR1 MNHEY and CDR2 SVGAGI. This CDR3 contains 11 residues.

The rearrangement uses TRBV5-1 and TRBJ2-5; a possible D gene is TRBD2 (6 bases). Germline V gene lookup returns CDR1 SGHRS and CDR2 YFSETQ. This CDR3 spans 15 amino acids. With 4 bases removed from V and 4 bases from J, the gap between germline ends came to 17 bases. This CDR3 reads CASSRRGGDGETQYF. The DNA of the CDR3 is TGCGCCAGCAGCAGGAGGGGCGGGGACGGAGAGACCCAGTACTTC.